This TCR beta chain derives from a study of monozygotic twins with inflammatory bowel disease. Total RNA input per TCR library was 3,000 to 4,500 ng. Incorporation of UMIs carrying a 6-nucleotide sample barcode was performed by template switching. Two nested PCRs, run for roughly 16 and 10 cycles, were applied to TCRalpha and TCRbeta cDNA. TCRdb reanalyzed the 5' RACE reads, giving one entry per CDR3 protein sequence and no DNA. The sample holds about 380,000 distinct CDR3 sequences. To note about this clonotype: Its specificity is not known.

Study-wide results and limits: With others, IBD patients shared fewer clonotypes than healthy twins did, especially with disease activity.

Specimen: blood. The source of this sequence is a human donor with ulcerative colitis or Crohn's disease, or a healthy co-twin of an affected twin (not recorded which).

CDR3 protein: CASSERWTGNFQKDEQFF. The chain carries TRBV2 and TRBJ2-1; TCRdb proposes TRBD1, but this gene call is untestable without DNA. Germline CDR1 SNHLY, CDR2 FYNNEI. CDR3 length: 18 amino acids.